A selection of T cell receptor beta chains follows, all from one sample in a study of blood T cell repertoires in COVID-19. Assay: immunoSEQ multiplex PCR; the TCRdb copy retains only in-frame clones and omits some. The data hold nearly 110,000 clones, with 71% observed a single time. Material: peripheral blood. Receptors were obtained from a human donor with acute or convalescent COVID-19. The donor label of this sample is uncertain. CDR3s include the opening cysteine and the closing phenylalanine or tryptophan. Each record gives: CDR3 length, D gene, V gene, J gene, clone size, CDR3 protein, CDR3 DNA. D genes are given only for firm matches. Part of the rows lack a size; the others show once, few, many or a class for expanded clones.

cdr3_length: 15
d_call: -
v_call: TRBV23-1
j_call: TRBJ1-5
clone_size: -
cdr3_aa: CASPREDRYNQPQHF
cdr3_nt: TGCGCCAGCCCCCGAGAGGACAGATACAATCAGCCCCAGCATTTT

cdr3_length: 15
d_call: -
v_call: TRBV29-1
j_call: TRBJ2-1
clone_size: -
cdr3_aa: CSASPESLYYNEQFF
cdr3_nt: TGCAGCGCTTCCCCCGAGTCCCTCTACTACAATGAGCAGTTCTTC

cdr3_length: 14
d_call: -
v_call: TRBV2
j_call: TRBJ2-3
clone_size: -
cdr3_aa: CASWKGPSTDTQYF
cdr3_nt: TGTGCCAGTTGGAAGGGGCCTAGCACAGATACGCAGTATTTT

cdr3_length: 14
d_call: -
v_call: TRBV3-1/TRBV3-2
j_call: TRBJ1-5
clone_size: -
cdr3_aa: CASSQLGGNQPQHF
cdr3_nt: TGTGCCAGCAGCCAATTGGGGGGAAATCAGCCCCAGCATTTT

cdr3_length: 12
d_call: -
v_call: TRBV19
j_call: TRBJ2-5
clone_size: -
cdr3_aa: CASSTTYGTQYF
cdr3_nt: TGTGCCAGTAGTACTACCTACGGGACCCAGTACTTC

cdr3_length: 16
d_call: -
v_call: TRBV9
j_call: TRBJ2-3
clone_size: -
cdr3_aa: CASSVSQGRGTDTQYF
cdr3_nt: TGTGCCAGCAGCGTCTCACAAGGGAGAGGCACAGATACGCAGTATTTT

cdr3_length: 16
d_call: TRBD1
v_call: TRBV6-5
j_call: TRBJ1-6
clone_size: once
cdr3_aa: CASSYSWTGDNSPLHF
cdr3_nt: TGTGCCAGCAGTTACTCATGGACAGGGGATAATTCACCCCTCCACTTT

cdr3_length: 14
d_call: -
v_call: TRBV7-3
j_call: TRBJ2-7
clone_size: -
cdr3_aa: CASSLTGGSYEQYF
cdr3_nt: TGTGCCAGCAGCTTAACAGGGGGCTCCTACGAGCAGTACTTC

cdr3_length: 15
d_call: TRBD2
v_call: TRBV29-1
j_call: TRBJ2-3
clone_size: -
cdr3_aa: CSVYGLAGGTDTQYF
cdr3_nt: TGCAGCGTATACGGACTAGCGGGGGGCACAGATACGCAGTATTTT

cdr3_length: 14
d_call: -
v_call: TRBV5-1
j_call: TRBJ2-2
clone_size: -
cdr3_aa: CASSLAGDTGELFF
cdr3_nt: TGCGCCAGCAGCTTGGCCGGTGACACCGGGGAGCTGTTTTTT

cdr3_length: 16
d_call: TRBD1
v_call: TRBV27
j_call: TRBJ1-6
clone_size: -
cdr3_aa: CASSPGQGGYYSPLHF
cdr3_nt: TGTGCCAGCAGTCCCGGACAGGGTGGGTACTATTCACCCCTCCACTTT

cdr3_length: 13
d_call: -
v_call: TRBV7-3
j_call: TRBJ2-3
clone_size: -
cdr3_aa: CASSLGGSDTQYF
cdr3_nt: TGTGCCAGCAGCTTAGGAGGGTCCGATACGCAGTATTTT

cdr3_length: 16
d_call: TRBD1
v_call: TRBV3-1/TRBV3-2
j_call: TRBJ1-2
clone_size: -
cdr3_aa: CASSQGLGTGDYGYTF
cdr3_nt: TGTGCCAGCAGCCAAGGTCTGGGGACAGGGGATTATGGCTACACCTTC

cdr3_length: 13
d_call: -
v_call: TRBV18
j_call: TRBJ1-5
clone_size: few
cdr3_aa: CASSTRANQPQHF
cdr3_nt: TGTGCCAGCTCCACGAGGGCCAATCAGCCCCAGCATTTT

cdr3_length: 17
d_call: -
v_call: TRBV6-7
j_call: TRBJ1-2
clone_size: -
cdr3_aa: CASSYSCPSGVLWGYTF
cdr3_nt: TGTGCCAGCAGTTACTCCTGCCCTTCGGGGGTTCTCTGGGGCTACACCTTC

cdr3_length: 16
d_call: -
v_call: TRBV7-9
j_call: TRBJ1-4
clone_size: -
cdr3_aa: CASSLARGIVAEKLFF
cdr3_nt: TGTGCCAGCAGCTTAGCGCGGGGGATTGTAGCTGAAAAACTGTTTTTT

cdr3_length: 15
d_call: TRBD2
v_call: TRBV9
j_call: TRBJ2-3
clone_size: -
cdr3_aa: CASSTSGVSTDTQYF
cdr3_nt: TGTGCCAGCAGTACTAGCGGGGTTAGCACAGATACGCAGTATTTT

cdr3_length: 15
d_call: TRBD1
v_call: TRBV2
j_call: TRBJ1-5
clone_size: once
cdr3_aa: CASSSQGVGNQPQHF
cdr3_nt: TGTGCCAGCAGTTCACAGGGGGTTGGTAATCAGCCCCAGCATTTT

cdr3_length: 12
d_call: -
v_call: TRBV19
j_call: TRBJ1-1
clone_size: -
cdr3_aa: CASIDPGLKAFF
cdr3_nt: TGTGCCAGTATTGATCCGGGACTTAAAGCTTTCTTT

cdr3_length: 16
d_call: TRBD2
v_call: TRBV7-2
j_call: TRBJ2-7
clone_size: once
cdr3_aa: CASSSRASGSSYEQYF
cdr3_nt: TGTGCCAGCAGCTCCAGGGCTAGCGGGTCGTCCTACGAGCAGTACTTC

cdr3_length: 16
d_call: TRBD1
v_call: TRBV19
j_call: TRBJ1-1
clone_size: -
cdr3_aa: CASSAGQGVWNTEAFF
cdr3_nt: TGTGCCAGTAGTGCCGGACAGGGAGTGTGGAACACTGAAGCTTTCTTT

cdr3_length: 14
d_call: -
v_call: TRBV27
j_call: TRBJ1-1
clone_size: -
cdr3_aa: CASSLSMTAAEAFF
cdr3_nt: TGTGCCAGCAGTTTATCTATGACAGCCGCTGAAGCTTTCTTT

cdr3_length: 16
d_call: -
v_call: TRBV28
j_call: TRBJ1-1
clone_size: -
cdr3_aa: CASATRGGIRNTEAFF
cdr3_nt: TGTGCCAGCGCAACCCGGGGGGGGATAAGGAACACTGAAGCTTTCTTT

cdr3_length: 13
d_call: TRBD1
v_call: TRBV10-3
j_call: TRBJ1-1
clone_size: -
cdr3_aa: CATRQGANTEAFF
cdr3_nt: TGTGCCACTAGACAGGGGGCGAACACTGAAGCTTTCTTT

cdr3_length: 16
d_call: TRBD1
v_call: TRBV27
j_call: TRBJ1-2
clone_size: -
cdr3_aa: CASRPYQDRGRDGYTF
cdr3_nt: TGTGCCAGCAGACCTTATCAGGACAGGGGGCGGGATGGCTACACCTTC

cdr3_length: 14
d_call: -
v_call: TRBV10-3
j_call: TRBJ1-2
clone_size: -
cdr3_aa: CAISDLGGQYGYTF
cdr3_nt: TGTGCCATCAGTGATTTGGGGGGTCAGTATGGCTACACCTTC

cdr3_length: 15
d_call: TRBD1
v_call: TRBV6-6
j_call: TRBJ1-2
clone_size: -
cdr3_aa: CASSYHSGGGYGYTF
cdr3_nt: TGTGCCAGCAGTTACCACTCAGGGGGCGGCTATGGCTACACCTTC

cdr3_length: 14
d_call: TRBD1
v_call: TRBV7-2
j_call: TRBJ1-2
clone_size: -
cdr3_aa: CASSQDRGPYGYTF
cdr3_nt: TGTGCCAGCAGCCAGGACAGGGGGCCCTATGGCTACACCTTC

cdr3_length: 13
d_call: -
v_call: TRBV12-3/TRBV12-4
j_call: TRBJ1-1
clone_size: -
cdr3_aa: CASSRSGTLEAFF
cdr3_nt: TGTGCCAGCAGCCGATCCGGGACACTTGAAGCTTTCTTT

cdr3_length: 14
d_call: TRBD2
v_call: TRBV2
j_call: TRBJ2-5
clone_size: -
cdr3_aa: CASGSGGAWETQYF
cdr3_nt: TGTGCCAGCGGGAGCGGGGGGGCATGGGAGACCCAGTACTTC